This TCR beta chain was found in a study of blood T cells in healthy people across ages (dated by TCRdb to between 2014 and 2017). With regard to the full study: Template switching captured roughly one uniquely barcoded TCR beta cDNA molecule per two T cells in model experiments. For two donors (one aged 18 to 30 and one aged 80 or older), the study analyzed two additional independent replicas of 1 million unique cDNA reads from the same blood draw. The donors were split into four age groups: young (average roughly 15 years), middle-aged (over 35), aged (about 62) and long-lived (under 85). The study measured age-related changes in TCR beta repertoire diversity using deep sequencing normalized with unique cDNA molecular identifiers. To avoid experimental bias, donors of different ages were distributed randomly across sequencing lanes.

Here V drops 5 bases and J drops 0 bases, and the junction holds 5 bases not matched to any gene. CDR1 is given as SGHVS and CDR2 as FQNEAQ, both from the germline V gene. Taken from cysteine to phenylalanine, the CDR3 has 16 residues. Of all the DNA, just the CDR3 is kept, 48 bases in frame from base 1. The library was produced with 5' RACE. The instrument given in TCRdb is Illumina HiSeq 2500. The second PCR ran for about 7 to 11 cycles and used a J-beta primer mix along with a sample-barcoded 5' primer. A unique molecular identifier was introduced onto each TCR beta cDNA molecule by a template-switch 5' adaptor carrying 12 random nucleotides. Each sample yielded at least 2.5 million CDR3-containing paired-end reads. The Mint cDNA synthesis kit, primed by a TRBC-specific oligonucleotide, was used to synthesize first-strand cDNA from all RNA. Following uracil-DNA glycosylase treatment, all cDNA underwent a first 18-cycle PCR with the universal primers M1SS and BC2_uni_R. Per the source publication's procedure: For normalization, 1 million high-quality reads were randomly selected from each sample, with every read carrying a distinct molecular identifier. Instead of being binned into consensus sequences, reads with shared molecular identifiers were discarded. MiTCR, set to a Q25 quality threshold and the strictest error-elimination algorithm, was used for CDR3 identification, clonotype clustering and error correction. A nonparametric unseen species model using Euler transformation provided a lower-bound estimate of total TCR beta diversity. TCRdb handled the public reads itself, with Q25 trimming in fastp and clone calling in MiXCR, and kept productive beta chains. Rows matching on CDR3 protein sequence are summarized as one entry with the most common DNA and genes. None of the V and J calls come from the authors' own analysis; TCRdb made them. The sample table records about a million distinct CDR3 sequences; around 48% of these occur just once. The top ten hold roughly an eighth of the sample.

The donors were about 40 Caucasian individuals from Russia, aged roughly 6 to 100 years, who were systemically healthy. Ten milliliters of peripheral blood were drawn from each donor into EDTA-treated Vacutainer tubes. Ficoll-Paque density-gradient centrifugation was used to isolate PBMCs, with at least 7 million per sample. Total RNA was extracted from PBMCs with Trizol reagent, with at least 6 micrograms obtained per sample. For every donor, flow cytometry on a PBMC aliquot measured the percentage of naive CD45RAhigh/CD27high T cells. A word on this clonotype: It lacks a known antigen. No quality values exist for individual bases; no much larger clone is one base distant.

The investigation overall reported the following: Estimates of total diversity based on one million sequenced T cells were regarded as lower bounds and as underestimates. Bulk unsorted PBMC profiling prevented conclusive comparison of naive and antigen-experienced compartments. As age increased, observed TCR beta diversity per million T cells dropped in a roughly linear way, and a significant reduction was already evident by age around 41. A strong correlation was found between observed TCR beta diversity and the percentage of naive T cells measured by flow cytometry. Compared with the aged group, the long-lived group had more naive CD4+ T cells, fewer expanded clones and increased TCR diversity, suggesting age selection. The CMV infection status of donors was not known, potentially confounding age-related changes in expanded clonotypes.

The chain links TRBV7-8 with TRBJ2-7; 12 middle bases align to TRBD2. The sequence was collected from a man aged 30 to 45 in good health. The sample taken for sequencing was blood. The bases are TGTGCCAGCAGCCCCTCGACTAGCGGGAGCTCCTACGAGCAGTACTTC. It encodes CASSPSTSGSSYEQYF. The variable domain in full, with residues beyond the CDR3 obtained from the reference TRBV7-8 and TRBJ2-7 genes, is GAGVSQSPRYKVAKRGQDVALRCDPISGHVSLFWYQQALGQGPEFLTYFQNEAQLDKSGLPSDRFFAERPEGSVSTLKIQRTQQEDSAVYLCASSPSTSGSSYEQYFGPGTRLTVT.